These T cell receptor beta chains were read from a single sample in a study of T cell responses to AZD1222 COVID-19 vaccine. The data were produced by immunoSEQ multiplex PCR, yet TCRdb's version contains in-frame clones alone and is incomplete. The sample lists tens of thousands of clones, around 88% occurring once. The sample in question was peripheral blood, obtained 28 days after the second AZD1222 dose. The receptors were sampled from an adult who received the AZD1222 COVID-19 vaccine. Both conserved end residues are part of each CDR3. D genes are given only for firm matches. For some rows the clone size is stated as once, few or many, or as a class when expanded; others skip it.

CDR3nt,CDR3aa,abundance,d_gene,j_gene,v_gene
TGCGCCAGCAGTGACAGACTAGCTGAGACCCAGTACTTC,CASSDRLAETQYF,NA,TRBD2,TRBJ2-5,TRBV10-1
TGTGCCAGCAGCCAAAGCGTAGCGGGGGGTAGCTCCTACGAGCAGTACTTC,CASSQSVAGGSSYEQYF,NA,TRBD2,TRBJ2-7,TRBV5-5
TGTGCCAGCAGTGTGGACACGAGCTCCTACAATGAGCAGTTCTTC,CASSVDTSSYNEQFF,once,NA,TRBJ2-1,TRBV6-4
TGTGCCAGCAGTTACTCCAAGAACAGCGGGGAGCTGTTTTTT,CASSYSKNSGELFF,NA,NA,TRBJ2-2,TRBV6-6
TGTGCCAGCAGCCCACCGGGGGTTCGAGGCACTGAAGCTTTCTTT,CASSPPGVRGTEAFF,NA,NA,TRBJ1-1,TRBV7-9
TGTGCCAGCAGCCAAGATGCCGATCAGCCCCAGCATTTT,CASSQDADQPQHF,NA,NA,TRBJ1-5,TRBV3-1/TRBV3-2
TGTGCCAGCAGTTACGGAGACAGTGCACAATCGGGTGGCTACACCTTC,CASSYGDSAQSGGYTF,once,NA,TRBJ1-2,TRBV6-6
TGCAGCGTTGACGATGGGTTCACTGAAGCTTTCTTT,CSVDDGFTEAFF,NA,NA,TRBJ1-1,TRBV29-1
TGTGCCAGCAGCCAAGAATGGGTTGAGCAGTTCTTC,CASSQEWVEQFF,NA,NA,TRBJ2-1,TRBV3-1/TRBV3-2
TGTGCCACCGGACAGCAGCCCTCCTACGAGCAGTACTTC,CATGQQPSYEQYF,NA,NA,TRBJ2-7,TRBV19
TGCGCCAGCAGCTTGGGTCTATACGGTGAGCAGTTCTTC,CASSLGLYGEQFF,NA,NA,TRBJ2-1,TRBV5-1
TGCGCCAGCAGGGATGGCGGGGAGCTGTTTTTT,CASRDGGELFF,NA,NA,TRBJ2-2,TRBV10-2
TGCGCCAGCAGCTTGGCGACAGGGGGGACTTACAATGAGCAGTTCTTC,CASSLATGGTYNEQFF,NA,TRBD1,TRBJ2-1,TRBV5-1
TGTGCCAGCTCCTTCACCGTGCGGGGAAGGGGAGAGCAGTTCTTC,CASSFTVRGRGEQFF,NA,NA,TRBJ2-1,TRBV18
TGCGCCAGCAGCCAGGGACAGGGCCCAACCTACGAGCAGTACTTC,CASSQGQGPTYEQYF,NA,TRBD1,TRBJ2-7,TRBV4-1
TGTGCCAGCAGTCCGCCGGGACTAGCGGGGCAGTACTTC,CASSPPGLAGQYF,NA,TRBD2,TRBJ2-7,TRBV6-5
TGTGCCAGCAGTTACGGCAATGAGCAGTTCTTC,CASSYGNEQFF,once,NA,TRBJ2-1,TRBV6-2/TRBV6-3
TGTGCCAGCAGCCCCCTTGTGGTAGCGGGGGGCACAGATACGCAGTATTTT,CASSPLVVAGGTDTQYF,NA,TRBD2,TRBJ2-3,TRBV7-2
TGTGCCAGCAGCCGGACAGGGGCTGGAAACACCATATATTTT,CASSRTGAGNTIYF,NA,TRBD1,TRBJ1-3,TRBV5-8
TGTGCCAGCAGCTTGAGGGCCGGGGAGCTGTTTTTT,CASSLRAGELFF,NA,NA,TRBJ2-2,TRBV7-3